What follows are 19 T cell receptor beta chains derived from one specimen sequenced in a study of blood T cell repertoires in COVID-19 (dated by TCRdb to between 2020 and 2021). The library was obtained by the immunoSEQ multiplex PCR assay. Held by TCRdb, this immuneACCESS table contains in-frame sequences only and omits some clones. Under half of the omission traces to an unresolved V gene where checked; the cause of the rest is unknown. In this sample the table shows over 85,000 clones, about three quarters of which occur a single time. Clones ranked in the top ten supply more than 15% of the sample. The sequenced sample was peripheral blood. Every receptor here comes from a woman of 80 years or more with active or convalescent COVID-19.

This CDR3 reads CASSRQNYNTEAFF. The CDR3, as DNA: TGTGCCAGCAGCCGACAGAATTATAACACTGAAGCTTTCTTT. The rearrangement links TRBV5-5 to TRBJ1-1, with a tentative D call TRBD1 (5 bases). Germline V gene lookup returns CDR1 SGHKS and CDR2 YYEKEE (reference sequence). The V end was cut by 4 bases, the J end by 2 bases, with 12 bases between. The CDR3 is made up of 14 amino acids.

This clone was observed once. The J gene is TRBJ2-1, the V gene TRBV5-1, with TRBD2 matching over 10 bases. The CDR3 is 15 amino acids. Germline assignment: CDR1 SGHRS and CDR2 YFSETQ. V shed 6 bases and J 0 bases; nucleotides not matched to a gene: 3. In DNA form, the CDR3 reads TGCGCCAGCAAAGTAGCGGGGGGCTCCTACAATGAGCAGTTCTTC. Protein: CASKVAGGSYNEQFF.

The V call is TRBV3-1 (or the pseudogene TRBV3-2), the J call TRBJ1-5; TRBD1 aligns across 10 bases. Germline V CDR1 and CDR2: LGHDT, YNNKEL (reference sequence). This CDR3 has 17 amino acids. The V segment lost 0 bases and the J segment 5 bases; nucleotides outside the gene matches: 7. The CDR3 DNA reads TGTGCCAGCAGCCAAGAGGACAGGGGGACATTAGATCAGCCCCAGCATTTT. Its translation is CASSQEDRGTLDQPQHF.

The CDR3 DNA reads TGTGCCAGCAGCTTGGACCGTCCAACTAACCAAGAGACCCAGTACTTC. As protein: CASSLDRPTNQETQYF. The chain employs TRBV5-4 and TRBJ2-5; D unclear. Per the germline V gene, CDR1 is SGHNT and CDR2 is YYREEE (reference sequence). This CDR3 comprises 16 residues. The germline V and J ends were trimmed by 0 bases and 0 bases, with 12 bases remaining between them.

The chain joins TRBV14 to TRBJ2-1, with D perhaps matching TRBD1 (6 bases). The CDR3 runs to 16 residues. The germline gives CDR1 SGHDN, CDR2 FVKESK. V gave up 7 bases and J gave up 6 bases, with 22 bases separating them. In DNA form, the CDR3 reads TGTGCCAGCACGGACAGACCCTTCGTAGGGGTCAATGAGCAGTTCTTC. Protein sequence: CASTDRPFVGVNEQFF.

The CDR3: CASSLRGSEAFF. CDR3 DNA sequence: TGTGCCAGCAGCTTGCGGGGGTCTGAAGCTTTCTTT. This sequence joins TRBV5-5 and TRBJ1-1; perhaps TRBD1 as D (5 bases). The V gene lost 1 base and the J gene lost 6 bases, with 7 bases spanning the gap. CDR3 length: 12 amino acids. Germline CDR1 reads SGHKS; CDR2 reads YYEKEE (reference sequence).

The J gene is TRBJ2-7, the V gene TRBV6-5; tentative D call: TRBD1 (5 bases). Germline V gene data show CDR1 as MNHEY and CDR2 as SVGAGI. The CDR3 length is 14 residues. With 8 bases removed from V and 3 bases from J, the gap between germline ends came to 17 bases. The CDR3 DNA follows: TGTGCCAGCCAGCGAGGAGACAGCAACTACGAGCAGTACTTC. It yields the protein CASQRGDSNYEQYF.

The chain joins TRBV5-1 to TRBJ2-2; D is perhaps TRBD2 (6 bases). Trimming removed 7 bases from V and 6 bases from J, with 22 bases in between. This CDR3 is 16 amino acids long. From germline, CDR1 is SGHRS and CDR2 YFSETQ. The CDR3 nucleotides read TGCGCCAGCCGCACCCTGGCGGGACGTGGCGCCGGGGAGCTGTTTTTT. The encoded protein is CASRTLAGRGAGELFF. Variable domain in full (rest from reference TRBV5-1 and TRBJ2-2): KAGVTQTPRYLIKTRGQQVTLSCSPISGHRSVSWYQQTPGQGLQFLFEYFSETQRNKGNFPGRFSGRQFSNSRSEMNVSTLELGDSALYLCASRTLAGRGAGELFFGEGSRLTVL.

The CDR3 is CASSSGAGTVSYEQYF. For the CDR3, the DNA is TGTGCCAGCAGCTCGGGCGCCGGGACAGTCTCCTACGAGCAGTACTTC. The chain joins TRBV7-6 to TRBJ2-7, with TRBD1 identical over 7 bases. The junction had 9 bases not matched to a gene; V was cut back by 4 bases and J by 0 bases. Germline V lookup: CDR1 SGHVS, CDR2 FNYEAQ. CDR3 size: 16 residues.

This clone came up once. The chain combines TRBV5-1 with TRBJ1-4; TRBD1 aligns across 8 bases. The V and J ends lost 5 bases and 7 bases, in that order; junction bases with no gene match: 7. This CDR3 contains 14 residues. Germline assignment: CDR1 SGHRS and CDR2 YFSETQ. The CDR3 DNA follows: TGCGCCAGCAGTCGGACAGGGTTTCTTGAAAAACTGTTTTTT. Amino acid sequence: CASSRTGFLEKLFF.

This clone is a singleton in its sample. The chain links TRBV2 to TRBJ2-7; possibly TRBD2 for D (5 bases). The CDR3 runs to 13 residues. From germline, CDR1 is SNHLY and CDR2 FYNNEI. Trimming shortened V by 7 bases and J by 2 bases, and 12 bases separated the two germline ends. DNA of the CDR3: TGTGCCAGCAATAGCGACCGAGCCTACGAGCAGTACTTC. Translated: CASNSDRAYEQYF.

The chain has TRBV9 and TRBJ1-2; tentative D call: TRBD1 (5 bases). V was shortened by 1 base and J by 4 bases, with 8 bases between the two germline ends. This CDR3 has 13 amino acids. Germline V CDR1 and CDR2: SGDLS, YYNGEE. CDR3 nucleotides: TGTGCCAGCAGCGTAACAGGCCTCTATGGCTACACCTTC. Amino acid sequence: CASSVTGLYGYTF.

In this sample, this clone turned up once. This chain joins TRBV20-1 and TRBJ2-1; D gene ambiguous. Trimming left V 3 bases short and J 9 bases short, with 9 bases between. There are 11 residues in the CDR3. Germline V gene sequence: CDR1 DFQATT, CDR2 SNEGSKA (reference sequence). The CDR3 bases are TGCAGTGCTAGTAGACTTTCTGAGCAGTTCTTC. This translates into CSASRLSEQFF.

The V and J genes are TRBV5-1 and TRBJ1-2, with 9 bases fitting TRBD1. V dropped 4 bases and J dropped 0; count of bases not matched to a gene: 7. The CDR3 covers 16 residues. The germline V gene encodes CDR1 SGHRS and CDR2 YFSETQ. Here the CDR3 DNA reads TGCGCCAGCAGCCGGACAGGGGTTTTAGCTAACTATGGCTACACCTTC. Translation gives CASSRTGVLANYGYTF.

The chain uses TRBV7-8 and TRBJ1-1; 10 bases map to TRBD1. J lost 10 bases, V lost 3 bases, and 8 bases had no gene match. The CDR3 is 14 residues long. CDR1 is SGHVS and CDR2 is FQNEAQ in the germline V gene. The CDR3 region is CASSFSSTGGPAFF. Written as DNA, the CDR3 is TGTGCCAGCAGCTTTTCCTCGACAGGGGGCCCAGCTTTCTTT.

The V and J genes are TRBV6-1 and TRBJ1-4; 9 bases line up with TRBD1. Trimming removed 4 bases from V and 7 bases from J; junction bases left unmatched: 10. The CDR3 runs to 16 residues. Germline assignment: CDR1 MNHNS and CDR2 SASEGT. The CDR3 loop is CASSGRTGVFGEKLFF. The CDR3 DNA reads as TGTGCCAGCAGTGGGAGGACAGGGGTCTTTGGTGAAAAACTGTTTTTT.

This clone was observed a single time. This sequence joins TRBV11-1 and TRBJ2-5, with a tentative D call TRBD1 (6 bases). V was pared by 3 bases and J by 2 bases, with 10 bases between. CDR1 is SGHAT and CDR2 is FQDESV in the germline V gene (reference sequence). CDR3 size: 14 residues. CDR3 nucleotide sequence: TGTGCCAGCAGCTTCGGGACACATCAAGAGACCCAGTACTTC. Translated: CASSFGTHQETQYF.

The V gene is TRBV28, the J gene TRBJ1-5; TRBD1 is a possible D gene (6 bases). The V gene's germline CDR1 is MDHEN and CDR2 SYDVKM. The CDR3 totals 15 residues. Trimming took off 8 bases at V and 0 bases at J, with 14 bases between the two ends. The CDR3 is CASFLGGASNQPQHF. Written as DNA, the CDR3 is TGTGCCAGCTTCCTTGGGGGGGCTAGCAATCAGCCCCAGCATTTT. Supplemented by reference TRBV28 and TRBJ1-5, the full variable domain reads DVKVTQSSRYLVKRTGEKVFLECVQDMDHENMFWYRQDPGLGLRLIYFSYDVKMKEKGDIPEGYSVSREKKERFSLILESASTNQTSMYLCASFLGGASNQPQHFGDGTRLSIL.

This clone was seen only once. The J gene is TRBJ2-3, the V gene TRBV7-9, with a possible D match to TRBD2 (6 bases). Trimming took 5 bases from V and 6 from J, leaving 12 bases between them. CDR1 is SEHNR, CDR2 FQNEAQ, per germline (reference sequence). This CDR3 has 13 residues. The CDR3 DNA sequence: TGTGCCAGCAGCGTCCGGGACTCGGATACGCAGTATTTT. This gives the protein CASSVRDSDTQYF.